This is a list of T cell receptor beta chains from one sample in a study of blood T cell repertoires in COVID-19. The protocol was immunoSEQ multiplex PCR, while the TCRdb copy is restricted to in-frame clones and leaves out a portion. The table shows more than 140,000 clones, with 80% to 90% occurring only once. The sequenced sample consisted of peripheral blood. All receptors come from a woman aged 55-70 years with acute or convalescent COVID-19. Each CDR3 is given with its conserved first and last residue. D genes are given only for firm matches. For some rows the clone size is stated as once, few or many, or as a class when expanded; others skip it.

abundance | d_gene | j_gene | v_gene | CDR3aa | CDR3nt
NA | TRBD1 | TRBJ2-1 | TRBV6-5 | CASSYSATGHVNEQFF | TGTGCCAGCAGTTACTCCGCGACAGGGCACGTCAATGAGCAGTTCTTC
few | TRBD1 | TRBJ1-1 | TRBV28 | CASRALQGATEAFF | TGTGCCAGCAGAGCCTTACAGGGGGCCACTGAAGCTTTCTTT
NA | TRBD2 | TRBJ2-1 | TRBV6-5 | CASSLTSGGYNEQFF | TGTGCCAGCAGTCTGACTAGCGGGGGCTACAATGAGCAGTTCTTC
NA | TRBD2 | TRBJ2-1 | TRBV13 | CASSLTSGGYNEQFF | TGTGCCAGCAGCTTGACTAGCGGGGGGTACAATGAGCAGTTCTTC
NA | NA | TRBJ1-1 | TRBV4-1 | CASSQEGRNTEAFF | TGCGCCAGCAGCCAAGAGGGCAGGAACACTGAAGCTTTCTTT
once | NA | TRBJ2-7 | TRBV27 | CASSADRRENYEQYF | TGTGCCAGCAGTGCCGACAGGCGGGAGAACTACGAGCAGTACTTC
NA | TRBD2 | TRBJ2-2 | TRBV15 | CATSRVAGVTGELFF | TGTGCCACCAGCAGAGTAGCGGGGGTGACCGGGGAGCTGTTTTTT
once | NA | TRBJ2-3 | TRBV5-5 | CASSLAVRTDTQYF | TGTGCCAGCAGCTTGGCGGTGCGCACAGATACGCAGTATTTT
NA | NA | TRBJ2-7 | TRBV7-2 | CASSLPGLGGYEQYF | TGTGCCAGCAGCTTACCGGGACTTGGGGGTTACGAGCAGTACTTC
NA | TRBD2 | TRBJ2-7 | TRBV7-2 | CASSLQSGGVPYEQYF | TGTGCCAGCAGCTTACAAAGCGGGGGCGTCCCCTACGAGCAGTACTTC
NA | NA | TRBJ2-7 | TRBV6-5 | CASTSRHLYEQYF | TGTGCCAGCACTTCAAGACACCTCTACGAGCAGTACTTC
few | NA | TRBJ2-2 | TRBV14 | CASSQDWLPNTGELFF | TGTGCCAGCAGCCAAGATTGGCTTCCGAACACCGGGGAGCTGTTTTTT
NA | NA | TRBJ1-4 | TRBV6-1 | CASSEGGEGEKLFF | TGTGCCAGCAGTGAAGGGGGCGAAGGTGAAAAACTGTTTTTT
NA | TRBD2 | TRBJ2-3 | TRBV7-3 | CASSIIAGETDTQYF | TGTGCCAGCAGCATCATAGCGGGGGAGACAGATACGCAGTATTTT